This TCR beta chain was documented in a study of blood T cells in healthy people across ages. Overall study findings and caveats: Across the age range, TCR beta diversity per million T cells fell in a roughly linear way.

A second about 6 to 11 cycle PCR used barcoded and J-beta primers. TCRdb used MiXCR to reprocess the 5' RACE reads, holding one entry per CDR3 protein. The sample lists over a million distinct CDR3 sequences, about 43% occurring once. Every sample yielded at least 7 million isolated PBMCs. Comments on this clonotype: Its target is not known.

The CDR3 is 17 residues long. Germline lookup yields CDR1 MGHRA and CDR2 YSYEKL. Trimming shortened V by 1 base and J by 6 bases, and 22 bases separated the two germline ends. The source material was blood. The chain combines TRBV4-1 with TRBJ2-7; D perhaps matches TRBD2 (6 bases). The clonotype comes from a woman younger than 30 in good health. CDR3 residues: CASSQGLAEYSRGEQYF. CDR3 bases: TGCGCCAGCAGCCAAGGGTTAGCGGAATATTCTCGGGGCGAGCAGTACTTC.